The present T cell receptor beta chain was sequenced within a study of blood T cell repertoires in COVID-19. The overall study: Spain, Italy and the United States supplied samples that represented acute and convalescent COVID-19. T cells, B-cell-depleted T cells, or PBMCs provided the cDNA or gDNA that served as material.

The V gene end was trimmed by 5 bases and the J gene end by 0 bases; junction bases not matched to a gene: 16. The CDR3 is 20 residues long. Germline V gene sequence: CDR1 MNHEY, CDR2 SVGEGT. Study processing details: Nucleated cell counts were estimated from reference gene primer amplification. TCRdb's copy holds only in-frame clones and misses some; the assay was immunoSEQ multiplex PCR. D and trimming come from the DNA, and the V and J calls and clone size come from that table. The data hold over 250,000 clones, with approximately 88% observed a single time. One Seattle source followed patients from active infection through their disease course.

The source of this sequence is a woman between 65 and 79 years old with COVID-19, enrolled during active disease. V is TRBV6-2 or TRBV6-3 and J is TRBJ1-5, with 10 nucleotides matching TRBD1. Sequencing used peripheral blood. This chain's CDR3 is CASSPDRYQTGGYSNQPQHF. For the CDR3, the DNA is TGTGCCAGCAGTCCCGACCGCTATCAGACAGGGGGCTATAGCAATCAGCCCCAGCATTTT.